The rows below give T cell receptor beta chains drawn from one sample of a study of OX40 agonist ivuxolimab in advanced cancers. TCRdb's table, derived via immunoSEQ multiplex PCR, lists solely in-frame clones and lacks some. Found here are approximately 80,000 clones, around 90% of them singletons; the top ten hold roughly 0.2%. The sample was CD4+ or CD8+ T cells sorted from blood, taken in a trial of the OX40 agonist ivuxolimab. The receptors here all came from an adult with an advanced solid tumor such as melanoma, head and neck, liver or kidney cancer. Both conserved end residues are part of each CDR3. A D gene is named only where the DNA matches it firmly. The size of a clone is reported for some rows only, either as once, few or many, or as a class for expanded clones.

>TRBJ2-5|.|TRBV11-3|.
CASSRGQETQYF
TGTGCCAGCAGCCGAGGTCAAGAGACCCAGTACTTC
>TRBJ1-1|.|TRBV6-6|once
CASSYSQGRAFF
TGTGCCAGCAGTTACTCGCAGGGTAGAGCTTTCTTT
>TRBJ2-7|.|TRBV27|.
CASSFRNSYEQYF
TGTGCCAGCAGTTTCCGAAATAGCTACGAGCAGTACTTC
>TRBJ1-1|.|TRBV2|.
CASSENPGQFSGAFF
TGTGCCAGCAGTGAAAACCCCGGACAGTTTTCGGGAGCTTTCTTT
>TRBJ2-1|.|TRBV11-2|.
CASRRGLDANEQFF
TGTGCCAGCAGACGGGGTCTGGACGCCAATGAGCAGTTCTTC
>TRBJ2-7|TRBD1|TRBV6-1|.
CASTGTEREYF
TGTGCCAGCACCGGGACAGAGAGAGAGTACTTC
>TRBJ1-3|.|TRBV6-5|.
CASRPDRYSGNTIYF
TGTGCCAGCAGACCTGACAGATACTCTGGAAACACCATATATTTT
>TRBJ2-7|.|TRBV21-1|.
CASRLRDGLSCEQYF
TGTGCCAGCAGGCTTCGGGACGGCCTTTCATGCGAGCAGTACTTC
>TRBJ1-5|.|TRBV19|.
CASTIGGGGLPQHF
TGTGCCAGTACCATCGGCGGGGGCGGGTTGCCCCAGCATTTT
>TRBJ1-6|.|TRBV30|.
CASADSGPGVPLHF
TGTGCTTCTGCCGATTCCGGGCCGGGAGTACCCCTCCACTTT
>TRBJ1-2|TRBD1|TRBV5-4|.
CASSSRDSGGYTF
TGTGCCAGCAGCTCCCGGGACAGTGGAGGCTACACCTTC
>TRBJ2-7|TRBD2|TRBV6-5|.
CASSYSIAGGPVEQYF
TGTGCCAGCAGTTACTCGATTGCGGGAGGGCCGGTTGAGCAGTACTTC
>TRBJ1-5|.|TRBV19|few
CASSSRGAESSNQPQHF
TGTGCCAGTAGTTCCCGGGGGGCGGAATCGAGCAATCAGCCCCAGCATTTT
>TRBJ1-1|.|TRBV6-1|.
CASTGWTEAFF
TGTGCCAGCACCGGGTGGACTGAAGCTTTCTTT
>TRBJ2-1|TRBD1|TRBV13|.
CASSSTGTGGTSYNEQFF
TGTGCCAGCAGCTCAACCGGGACAGGGGGTACCTCCTACAATGAGCAGTTCTTC
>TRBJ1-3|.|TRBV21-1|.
CASMGYTGNTIYF
TGTGCCAGCATGGGGTATACTGGAAACACCATATATTTT
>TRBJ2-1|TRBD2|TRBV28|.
CASSYDGRSYNEQFF
TGTGCCAGCAGTTACGACGGGAGGTCCTACAATGAGCAGTTCTTC
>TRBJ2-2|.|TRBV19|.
CASSIGGTMAGELFF
TGTGCCAGTAGTATAGGGGGGACGATGGCCGGGGAGCTGTTTTTT
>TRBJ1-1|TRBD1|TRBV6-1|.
CASSVPQGADTEAFF
TGTGCCAGCAGTGTTCCACAGGGGGCCGACACTGAAGCTTTCTTT
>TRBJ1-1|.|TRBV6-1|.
CASSAVGRRRADRAFF
TGTGCCAGCAGTGCAGTGGGCCGCAGGAGGGCCGACCGAGCTTTCTTT
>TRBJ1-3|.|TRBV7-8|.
CASSLAQSSGNTIYF
TGTGCCAGCAGCTTAGCACAGAGCTCTGGAAACACCATATATTTT
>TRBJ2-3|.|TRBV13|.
CASSFGTTSTDTQYF
TGTGCCAGCAGCTTTGGGACAACAAGCACAGATACGCAGTATTTT
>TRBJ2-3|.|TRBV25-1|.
CASSEIQGTDTQYF
TGTGCCAGCAGTGAAATTCAGGGCACAGATACGCAGTATTTT
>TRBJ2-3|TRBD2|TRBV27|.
CASKIRLAGVNSTQYF
TGTGCCAGCAAAATTCGCCTAGCGGGAGTGAATAGTACGCAGTATTTT
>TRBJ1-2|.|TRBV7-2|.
CASSLMTRGWRGYTF
TGTGCCAGCAGCTTAATGACCAGGGGATGGCGTGGCTACACCTTC
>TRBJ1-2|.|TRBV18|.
CASSLDRRAYGYTF
TGTGCCAGCTCACTGGACAGAAGAGCCTATGGCTACACCTTC
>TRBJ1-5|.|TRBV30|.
CAWSPRGSINQPQHF
TGTGCCTGGTCTCCTCGGGGCAGTATCAATCAGCCCCAGCATTTT
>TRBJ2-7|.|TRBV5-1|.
CASSLGRGGDEQYF
TGCGCCAGCAGCTTAGGCAGGGGTGGGGACGAGCAGTACTTC